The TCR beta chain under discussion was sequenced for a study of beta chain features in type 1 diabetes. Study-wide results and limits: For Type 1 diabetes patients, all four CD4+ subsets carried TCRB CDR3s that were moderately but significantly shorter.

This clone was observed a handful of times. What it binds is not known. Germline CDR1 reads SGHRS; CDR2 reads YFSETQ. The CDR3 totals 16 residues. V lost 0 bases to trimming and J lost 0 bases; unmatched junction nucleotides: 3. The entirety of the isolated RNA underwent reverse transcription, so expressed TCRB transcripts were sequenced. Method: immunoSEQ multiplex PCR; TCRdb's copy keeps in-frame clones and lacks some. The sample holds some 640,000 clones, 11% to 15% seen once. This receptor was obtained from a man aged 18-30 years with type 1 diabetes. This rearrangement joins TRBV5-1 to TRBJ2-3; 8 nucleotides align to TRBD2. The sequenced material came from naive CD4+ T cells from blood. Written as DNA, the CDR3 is TGCGCCAGCAGCTTGGGGACTAGCCTAAGCACAGATACGCAGTATTTT. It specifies CASSLGTSLSTDTQYF.